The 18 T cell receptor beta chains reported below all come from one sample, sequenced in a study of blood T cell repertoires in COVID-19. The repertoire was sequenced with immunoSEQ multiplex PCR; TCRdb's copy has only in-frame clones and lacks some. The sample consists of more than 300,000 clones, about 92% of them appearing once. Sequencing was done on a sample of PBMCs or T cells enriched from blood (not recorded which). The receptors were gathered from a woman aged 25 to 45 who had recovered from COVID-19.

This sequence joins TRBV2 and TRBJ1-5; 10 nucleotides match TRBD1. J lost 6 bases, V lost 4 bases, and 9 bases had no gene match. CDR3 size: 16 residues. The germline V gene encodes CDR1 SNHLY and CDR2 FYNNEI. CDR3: CASSAEGQGLGQPQHF. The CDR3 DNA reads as TGTGCCAGCAGTGCGGAGGGACAGGGGTTGGGTCAGCCCCAGCATTTT.

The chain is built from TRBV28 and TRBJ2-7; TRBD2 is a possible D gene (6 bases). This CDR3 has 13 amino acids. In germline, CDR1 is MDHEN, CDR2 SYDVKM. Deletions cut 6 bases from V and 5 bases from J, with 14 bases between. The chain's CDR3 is CASREMGGDEQYF. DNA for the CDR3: TGTGCCAGCAGGGAGATGGGGGGAGACGAGCAGTACTTC.

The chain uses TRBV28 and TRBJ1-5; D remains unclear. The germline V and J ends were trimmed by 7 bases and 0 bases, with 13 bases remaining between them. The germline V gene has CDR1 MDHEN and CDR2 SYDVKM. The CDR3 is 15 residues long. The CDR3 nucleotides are TGTGCCAGCACCCCGGTCCTTAATAGCAATCAGCCCCAGCATTTT. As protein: CASTPVLNSNQPQHF.

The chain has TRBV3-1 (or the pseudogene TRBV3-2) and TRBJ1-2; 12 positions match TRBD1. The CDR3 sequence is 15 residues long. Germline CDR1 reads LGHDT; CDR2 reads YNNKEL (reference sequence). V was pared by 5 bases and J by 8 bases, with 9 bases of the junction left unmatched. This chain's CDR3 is CASSSPGTGGWGYTF. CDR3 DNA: TGTGCCAGCAGCTCCCCCGGGACAGGGGGCTGGGGCTACACCTTC.

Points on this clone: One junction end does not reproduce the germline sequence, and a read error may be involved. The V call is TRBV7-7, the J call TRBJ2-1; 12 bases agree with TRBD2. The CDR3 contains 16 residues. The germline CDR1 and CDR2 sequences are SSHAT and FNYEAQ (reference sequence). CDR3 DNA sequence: TGTGCTAGCAGCTTAGATCTAGCGGGAGGGCCTCAGGAGCAGTTCTTC. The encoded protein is CASSLDLAGGPQEQFF.

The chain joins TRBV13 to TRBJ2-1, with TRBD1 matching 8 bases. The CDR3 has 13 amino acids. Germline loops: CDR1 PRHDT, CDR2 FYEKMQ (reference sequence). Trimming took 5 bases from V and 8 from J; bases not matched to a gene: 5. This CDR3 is CASSATGADEQFF. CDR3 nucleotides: TGTGCCAGCAGCGCGACAGGGGCGGATGAGCAGTTCTTC.

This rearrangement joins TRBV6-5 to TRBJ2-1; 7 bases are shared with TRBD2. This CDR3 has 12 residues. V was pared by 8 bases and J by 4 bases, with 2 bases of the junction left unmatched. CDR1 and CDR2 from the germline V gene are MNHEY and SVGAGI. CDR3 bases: TGTGCCAGCGCTAGCGGTTACAATGAGCAGTTCTTC. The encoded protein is CASASGYNEQFF.

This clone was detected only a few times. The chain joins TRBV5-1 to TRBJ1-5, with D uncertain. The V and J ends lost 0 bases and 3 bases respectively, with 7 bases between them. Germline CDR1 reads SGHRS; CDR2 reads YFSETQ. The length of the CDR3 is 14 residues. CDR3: CASSLGELNQPQHF. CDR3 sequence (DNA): TGCGCCAGCAGCTTGGGAGAGCTCAATCAGCCCCAGCATTTT.

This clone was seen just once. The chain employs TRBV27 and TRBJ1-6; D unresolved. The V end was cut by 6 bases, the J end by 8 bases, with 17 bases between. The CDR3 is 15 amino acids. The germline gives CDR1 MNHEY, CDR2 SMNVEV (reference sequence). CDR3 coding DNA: TGTGCCAGCAGACCCCGAGCGGGGAATTATTCACCCCTCCACTTT. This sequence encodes CASRPRAGNYSPLHF.

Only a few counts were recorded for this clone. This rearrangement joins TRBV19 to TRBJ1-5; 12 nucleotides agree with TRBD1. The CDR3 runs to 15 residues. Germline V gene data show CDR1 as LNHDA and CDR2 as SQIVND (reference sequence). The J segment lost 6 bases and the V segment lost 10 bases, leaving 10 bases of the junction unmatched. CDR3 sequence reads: CATTGTGGRSQPQHF. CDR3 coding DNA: TGTGCCACCACCGGGACAGGGGGCCGAAGTCAGCCCCAGCATTTT.

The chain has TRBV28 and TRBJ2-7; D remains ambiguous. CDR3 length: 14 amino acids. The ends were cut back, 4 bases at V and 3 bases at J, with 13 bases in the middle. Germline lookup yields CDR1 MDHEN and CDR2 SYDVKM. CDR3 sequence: CASSSAQSNYEQYF. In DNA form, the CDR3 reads TGTGCCAGCAGTTCGGCACAGAGCAACTACGAGCAGTACTTC.

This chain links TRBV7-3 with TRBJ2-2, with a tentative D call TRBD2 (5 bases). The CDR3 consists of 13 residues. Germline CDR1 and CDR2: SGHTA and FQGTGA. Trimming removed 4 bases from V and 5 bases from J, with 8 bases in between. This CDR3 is CASSWAGTGELFF. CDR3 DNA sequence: TGTGCCAGCAGCTGGGCGGGTACCGGGGAGCTGTTTTTT. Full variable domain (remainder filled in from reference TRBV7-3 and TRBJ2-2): GAGVSQTPSNKVTEKGKYVELRCDPISGHTALYWYRQSLGQGPEFLIYFQGTGAADDSGLPNDRFFAVRPEGSVSTLKIQRTERGDSAVYLCASSWAGTGELFFGEGSRLTVL.

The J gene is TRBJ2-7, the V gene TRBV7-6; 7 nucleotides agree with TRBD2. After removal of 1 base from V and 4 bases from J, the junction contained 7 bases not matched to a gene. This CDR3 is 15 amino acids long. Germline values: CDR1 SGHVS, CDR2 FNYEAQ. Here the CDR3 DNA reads TGTGCCAGCAGCTTAGTCGCGGGGGTGGCGTACGAGCAGTACTTC. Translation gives CASSLVAGVAYEQYF.

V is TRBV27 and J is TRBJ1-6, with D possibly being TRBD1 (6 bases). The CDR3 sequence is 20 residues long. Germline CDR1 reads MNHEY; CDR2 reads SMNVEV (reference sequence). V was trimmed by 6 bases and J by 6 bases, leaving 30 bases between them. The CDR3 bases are TGTGCCAGCAGCCAGCCACAGGGCTATACGGTCGGAGTTGGTAATTCACCCCTCCACTTT. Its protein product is CASSQPQGYTVGVGNSPLHF.

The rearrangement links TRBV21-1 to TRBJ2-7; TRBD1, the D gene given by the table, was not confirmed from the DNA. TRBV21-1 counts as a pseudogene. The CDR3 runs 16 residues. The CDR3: CASSKEDRGCAYEQYF. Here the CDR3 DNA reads TGTGCCAGCAGCAAAGAGGACAGGGGGTGTGCGTACGAGCAGTACTTC.

CDR3 region: CSAGRNRVLTQGTEAFF. CDR3 in DNA: TGCAGCGCGGGGAGGAACAGGGTTCTAACCCAGGGGACTGAAGCTTTCTTT. The V call is TRBV29-1, the J call TRBJ1-1, with D tentatively TRBD1 (6 bases). The CDR3 runs 17 residues. V shed 7 bases and J shed 5 bases, with 29 bases lying between them. Germline lookup yields CDR1 SQVTM and CDR2 ANQGSEA.

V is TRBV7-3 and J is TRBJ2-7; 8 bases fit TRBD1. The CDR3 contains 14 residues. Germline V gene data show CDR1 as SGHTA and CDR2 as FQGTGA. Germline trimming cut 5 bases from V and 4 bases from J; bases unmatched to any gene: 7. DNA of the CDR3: TGTGCCAGCAGCCAGGGGACAGGCCATTACGAGCAGTACTTC. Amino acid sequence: CASSQGTGHYEQYF.

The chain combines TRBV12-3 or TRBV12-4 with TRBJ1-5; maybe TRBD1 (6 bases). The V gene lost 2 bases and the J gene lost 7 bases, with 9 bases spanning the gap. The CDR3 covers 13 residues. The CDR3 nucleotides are TGTGCCAGCAGTTTAACAGGGCGCCAGCCCCAGCATTTT. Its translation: CASSLTGRQPQHF.